This T cell receptor beta chain was retrieved from a study of sequential checkpoint blockade in melanoma. Treatment: randomized to nivolumab then ipilimumab (arm A) or the reverse (arm B). Germline CDR1 is MNHNS and CDR2 is SASEGT. Trimming took off 7 bases at V and 0 bases at J, with 10 bases between the two ends. This CDR3 is 13 amino acids long. The method was immunoSEQ multiplex PCR; TCRdb's version includes in-frame clones alone and lacks a portion of them. The sample includes 30,000 to 40,000 clones, roughly 81% of them seen just once. The rearrangement uses TRBV6-1 and TRBJ2-7; D perhaps matches TRBD2 (5 bases). The receptor was derived from a human donor with melanoma. Sequencing was performed on CD8+ T cells sorted from blood (inferred from file names), taken from a patient given nivolumab and ipilimumab in sequence. The CDR3 region has the DNA TGTGCCAGCAATTTCGGGGTCTCCTACGAGCAGTACTTC. Its protein is CASNFGVSYEQYF.